A single sample is the source of the 2 T cell receptor beta chains below, sequenced in a study of identical twins. One entry per CDR3 protein, called by TCRdb with MiXCR from the 5' RACE reads. The profile shows approximately 300,000 distinct CDR3 sequences, less than 9.5% of them singletons. This sample was shared with a second study, whose subject was yellow fever vaccine responses in identical twins.

The sample comprised CD8+ T cells sorted from blood. All receptors come from a woman between 18 and 30 years old in good health.

The chain employs TRBV30 and TRBJ2-2; 10 nucleotides match TRBD2. The CDR3 length is 15 residues. Germline CDR1 GTSNPN, CDR2 SVGIG (reference sequence). Trimming cost V 5 bases and J 3 bases; bases outside gene matches: 6. The CDR3 is CAWRGLADDTGELFF. The CDR3 DNA sequence: TGTGCCTGGCGTGGACTAGCGGATGACACCGGGGAGCTGTTTTTT.

This clonotype has ten or more counts. The chain has TRBV29-1 and TRBJ2-7; D could derive from TRBD1 or TRBD2 (5 bases each). V lost 4 bases to trimming and J lost 0 bases, with 16 bases between them. CDR3 length: 15 amino acids. Germline lookup yields CDR1 SQVTM and CDR2 ANQGSEA. The CDR3 DNA follows: TGCAGCGTTGCCGGGGTCCAGGGCCCCTCCTACGAGCAGTACTTC. It yields the protein CSVAGVQGPSYEQYF.